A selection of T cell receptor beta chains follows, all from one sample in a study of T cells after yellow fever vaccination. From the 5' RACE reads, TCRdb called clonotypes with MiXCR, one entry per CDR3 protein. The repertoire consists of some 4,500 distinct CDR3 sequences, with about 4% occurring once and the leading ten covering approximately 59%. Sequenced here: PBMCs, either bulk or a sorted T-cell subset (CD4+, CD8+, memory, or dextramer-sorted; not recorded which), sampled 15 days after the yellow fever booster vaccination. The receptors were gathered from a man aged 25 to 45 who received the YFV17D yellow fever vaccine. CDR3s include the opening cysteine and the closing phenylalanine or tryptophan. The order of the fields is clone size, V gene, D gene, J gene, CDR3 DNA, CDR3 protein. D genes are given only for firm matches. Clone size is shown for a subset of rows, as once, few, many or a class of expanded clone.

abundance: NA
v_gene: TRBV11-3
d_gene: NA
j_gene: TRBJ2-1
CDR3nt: TGTGCCAGCAGCTTAGATCCGGACGGATCCTACAATGAGCAGTTCTTC
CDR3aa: CASSLDPDGSYNEQFF

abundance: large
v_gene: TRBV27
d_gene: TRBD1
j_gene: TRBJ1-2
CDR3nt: TGTGCCAGCAGTACAGGGGGCTTTGGCTACACCTTC
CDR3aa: CASSTGGFGYTF

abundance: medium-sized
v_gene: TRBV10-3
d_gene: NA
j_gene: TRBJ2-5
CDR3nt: TGTGCCATTGGGACTCCGCTACAAGAGACCCAGTACTTC
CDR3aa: CAIGTPLQETQYF

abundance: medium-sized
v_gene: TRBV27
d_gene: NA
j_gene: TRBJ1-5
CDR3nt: TGTGCCAGCAGTTTGGGACTCGGGGGGCGCCAGCCCCAGCATTTT
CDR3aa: CASSLGLGGRQPQHF

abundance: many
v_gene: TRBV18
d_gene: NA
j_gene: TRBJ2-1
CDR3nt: TGTGCCAGCTCACCTGGGCGGATCCGAAGGAATGAGCAGTTCTTC
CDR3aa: CASSPGRIRRNEQFF

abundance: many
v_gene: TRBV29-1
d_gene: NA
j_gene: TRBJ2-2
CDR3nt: TGCAGCGTTGCCAGGGGGGGCGGGGAGAACACCGGGGAGCTGTTTTTT
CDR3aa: CSVARGGGENTGELFF

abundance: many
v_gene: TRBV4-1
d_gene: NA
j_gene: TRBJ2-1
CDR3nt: TGCGCCAGCAGCCTCGATCCGGGACAAGCCTACAATGAGCAGTTCTTC
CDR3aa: CASSLDPGQAYNEQFF

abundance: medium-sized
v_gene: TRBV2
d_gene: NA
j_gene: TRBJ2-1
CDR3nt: TGTGCGTCCCAGCAGGGACAGCAGTTCTTC
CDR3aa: CASQQGQQFF

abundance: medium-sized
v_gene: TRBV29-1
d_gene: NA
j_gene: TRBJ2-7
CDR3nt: TGCAGCGTTGAAGATCTTCAGGAAGCGGCCTACGAGCAGTACTTC
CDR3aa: CSVEDLQEAAYEQYF

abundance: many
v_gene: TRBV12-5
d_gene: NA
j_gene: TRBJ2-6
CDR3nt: TGTGCTAGTGCCCTCGCTGGGGCCAACGTCCTGACTTTC
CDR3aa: CASALAGANVLTF

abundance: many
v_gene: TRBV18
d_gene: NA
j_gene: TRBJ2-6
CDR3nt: TGTGCCAGCTCACCGTCTTCGGGGTCTGGGGCCAACGTCCTGACTTTC
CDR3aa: CASSPSSGSGANVLTF

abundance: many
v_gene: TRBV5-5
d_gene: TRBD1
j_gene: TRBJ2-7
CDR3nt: TGTGCCAGCGGACAGGACACCGCCTACGAGCAGTACTTC
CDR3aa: CASGQDTAYEQYF

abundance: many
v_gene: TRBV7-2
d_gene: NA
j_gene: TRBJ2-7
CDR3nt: TGTGCCAGCAGCTTAGTCTCCTACGAGCAGTACTTC
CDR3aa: CASSLVSYEQYF

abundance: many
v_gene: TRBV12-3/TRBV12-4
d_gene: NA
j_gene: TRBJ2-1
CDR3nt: TGTGCCAGCAGTCCCACTAAAAACTACTACAATGAGCAGTTCTTC
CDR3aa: CASSPTKNYYNEQFF

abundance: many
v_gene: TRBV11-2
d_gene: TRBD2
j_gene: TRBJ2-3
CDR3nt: TGTGCCAGCAGCTATACGACTAGCGGGGCAGATACGCAGTATTTT
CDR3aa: CASSYTTSGADTQYF

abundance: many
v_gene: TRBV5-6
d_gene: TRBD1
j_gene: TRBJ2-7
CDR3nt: TGTGCCAGCAGCCGGGGACAGGGGTACGAGCAGTACTTC
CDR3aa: CASSRGQGYEQYF

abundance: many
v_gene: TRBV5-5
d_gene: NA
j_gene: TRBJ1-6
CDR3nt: TGTGCCAGCAGCTTGACAGGGCCAAATTCACCCCTCCACTTT
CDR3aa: CASSLTGPNSPLHF

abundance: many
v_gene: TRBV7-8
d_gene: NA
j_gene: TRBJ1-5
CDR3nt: TGTGCCAGCAGCTTAGATTTTGGCAGGGGAGGCCAGCCCCAGCATTTT
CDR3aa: CASSLDFGRGGQPQHF

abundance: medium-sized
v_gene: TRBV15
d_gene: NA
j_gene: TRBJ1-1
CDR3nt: TGTGCCACCAGCAGAGTCCGGTTGGGGAAAACTGAAGCTTTCTTT
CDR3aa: CATSRVRLGKTEAFF

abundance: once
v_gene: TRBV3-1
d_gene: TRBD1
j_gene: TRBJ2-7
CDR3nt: TGTGCCACCTGCCAGGGGGCCGGCAGCTCCTACGAGCAGTACTTC
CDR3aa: CATCQGAGSSYEQYF

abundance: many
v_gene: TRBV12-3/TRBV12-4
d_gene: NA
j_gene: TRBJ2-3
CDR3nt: TGTGCCAGCAGTCCTTTGAACACAGATACGCAGTATTTT
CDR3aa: CASSPLNTDTQYF

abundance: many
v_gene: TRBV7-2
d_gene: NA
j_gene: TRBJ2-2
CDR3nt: TGTGCCAGCAGCCCCTTTGAAGGGCCTAACACCGGGGAGCTGTTTTTT
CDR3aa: CASSPFEGPNTGELFF

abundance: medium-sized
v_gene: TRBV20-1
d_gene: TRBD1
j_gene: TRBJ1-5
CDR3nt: TGCAGTGCTAGACAGGGGGGCCAGCCCCAGCATTTT
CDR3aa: CSARQGGQPQHF

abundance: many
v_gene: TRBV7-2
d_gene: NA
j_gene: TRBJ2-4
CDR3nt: TGTGCCAGCAGCCTCGGACAGCGAAACATTCAGTACTTC
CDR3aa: CASSLGQRNIQYF

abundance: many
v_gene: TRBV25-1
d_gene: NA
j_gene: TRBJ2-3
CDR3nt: TGTGCCAGCAGTGGTGGGGATACGCAGTATTTT
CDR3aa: CASSGGDTQYF

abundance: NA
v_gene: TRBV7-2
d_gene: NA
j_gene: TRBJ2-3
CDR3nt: TGTGCCAGCAGCTTAGGGGCGGGACAAGCCGATACGCAGTATTTT
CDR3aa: CASSLGAGQADTQYF

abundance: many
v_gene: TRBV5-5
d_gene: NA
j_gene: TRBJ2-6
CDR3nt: TGTGCCAGCAGCAACCTCCAGGGAACTGGGGCCAACGTCCTGACTTTC
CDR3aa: CASSNLQGTGANVLTF

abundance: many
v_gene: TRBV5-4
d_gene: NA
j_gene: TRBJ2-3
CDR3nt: TGTGCCAGCAGCTCCCCAAACGCCGCAGATACGCAGTATTTT
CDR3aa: CASSSPNAADTQYF

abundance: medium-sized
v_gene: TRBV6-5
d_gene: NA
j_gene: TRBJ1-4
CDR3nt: TGTGCCAGCAGTTACTCGACGCGGCCCCTTAATGAAAAACTGTTTTTT
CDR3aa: CASSYSTRPLNEKLFF

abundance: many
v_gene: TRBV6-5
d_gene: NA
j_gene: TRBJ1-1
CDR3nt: TGTGCCAGCGGCCTCCGCCCCTTGTGGGCGAACACTGAAGCTTTCTTT
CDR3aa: CASGLRPLWANTEAFF

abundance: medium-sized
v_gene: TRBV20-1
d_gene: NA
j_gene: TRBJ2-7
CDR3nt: TGCAGTGCCGGGCTCAAGGACTACGAGCAGTACTTC
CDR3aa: CSAGLKDYEQYF

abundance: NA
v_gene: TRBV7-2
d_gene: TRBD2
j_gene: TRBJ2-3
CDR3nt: TGTGCCAGCAGCCGCCGACTAGCTACAGATACGCAGTATTTT
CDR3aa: CASSRRLATDTQYF

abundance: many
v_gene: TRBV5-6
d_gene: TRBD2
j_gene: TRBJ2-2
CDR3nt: TGTGCCAGCAGCTCGCCTGCCGGGACTAGCGGGAGAATCTCGAACACCGGGGAGCTGTTTTTT
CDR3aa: CASSSPAGTSGRISNTGELFF